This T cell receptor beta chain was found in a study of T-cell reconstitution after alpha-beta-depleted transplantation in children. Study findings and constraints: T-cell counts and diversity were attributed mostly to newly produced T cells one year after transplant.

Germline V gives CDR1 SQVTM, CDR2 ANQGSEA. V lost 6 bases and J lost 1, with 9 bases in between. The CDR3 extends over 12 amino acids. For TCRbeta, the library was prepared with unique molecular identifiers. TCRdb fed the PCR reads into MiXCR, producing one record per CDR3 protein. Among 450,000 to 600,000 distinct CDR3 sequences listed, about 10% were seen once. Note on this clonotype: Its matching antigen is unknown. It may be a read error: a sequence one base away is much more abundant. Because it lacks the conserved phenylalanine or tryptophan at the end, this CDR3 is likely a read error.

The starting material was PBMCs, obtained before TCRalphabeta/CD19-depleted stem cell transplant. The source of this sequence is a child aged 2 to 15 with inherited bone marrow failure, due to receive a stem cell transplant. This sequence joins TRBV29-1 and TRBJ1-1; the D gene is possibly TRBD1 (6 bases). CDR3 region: CSVIGGNTEAFL. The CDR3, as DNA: TGCAGCGTGATAGGGGGGAACACTGAAGCTTTCCTT.